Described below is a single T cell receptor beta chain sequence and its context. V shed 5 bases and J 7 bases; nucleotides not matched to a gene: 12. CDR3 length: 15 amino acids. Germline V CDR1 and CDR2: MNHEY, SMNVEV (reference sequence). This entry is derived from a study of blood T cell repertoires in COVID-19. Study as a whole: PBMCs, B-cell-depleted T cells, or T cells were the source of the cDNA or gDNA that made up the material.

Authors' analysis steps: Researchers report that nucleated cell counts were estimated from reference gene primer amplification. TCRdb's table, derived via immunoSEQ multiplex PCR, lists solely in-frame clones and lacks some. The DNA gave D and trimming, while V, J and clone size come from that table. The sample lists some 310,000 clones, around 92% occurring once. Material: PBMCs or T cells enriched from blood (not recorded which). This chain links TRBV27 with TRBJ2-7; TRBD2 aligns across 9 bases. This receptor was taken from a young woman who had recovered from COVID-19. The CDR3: CASSPAGSGSREQYF. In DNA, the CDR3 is TGTGCCAGCAGTCCCGCCGGTAGCGGGAGTCGTGAGCAGTACTTC.